The 26 T cell receptor beta chains below were found in one sample sequenced in a study of T-cell reconstitution after alpha-beta-depleted transplantation in children. The authors prepared the TCRbeta library with unique molecular identifiers. MiXCR, run by TCRdb on the PCR reads, gives a single entry per CDR3 protein. The sample carries around 600,000 distinct CDR3 sequences, roughly a tenth recorded once. Material: PBMCs from the stem cell graft donor, obtained from the stem cell graft. The source is a human donor who donated a stem cell graft to a child with acute myeloid leukemia.

This chain links TRBV3-1 with TRBJ2-3, with D perhaps TRBD2 (5 bases). CDR3 size: 16 residues. Germline V gene data show CDR1 as LGHDT and CDR2 as YNNKEL (reference sequence). Trimming removed 0 bases at V and 4 bases at J, with 14 bases between. The CDR3 reads CASSQDPGHGADTQYF. DNA of the CDR3: TGTGCCAGCAGCCAAGACCCGGGCCACGGGGCAGATACGCAGTATTTT.

The chain employs TRBV20-1 and TRBJ2-5; no clear D gene. Per germline, CDR1 DFQATT and CDR2 SNEGSKA (reference sequence). The ends were cut back, 1 base at V and 7 bases at J, with 16 bases in the middle. The CDR3 spans 14 residues. The CDR3 sequence: CSARGPTGRGTQYF. CDR3 in DNA: TGCAGTGCTAGAGGGCCGACGGGCCGTGGGACCCAGTACTTC.

In this sample, this clonotype turned up a few times. The chain has TRBV7-2 and TRBJ2-2, with D possibly TRBD1 on 6 matching bases. The CDR3 is made up of 16 amino acids. Germline-derived CDR1 and CDR2 are SGHTA and FQGNSA. Trimming removed 3 bases from V and 4 bases from J, with 15 bases in between. The CDR3 DNA reads as TGTGCCAGCAGCTTGATGAAGGGGGTGGGCACCGGGGAGCTGTTTTTT. Its protein is CASSLMKGVGTGELFF.

The gene calls are TRBV12-3 or TRBV12-4 and TRBJ1-6; tentatively, D is TRBD1 (5 bases). Trimming left V 2 bases short and J 11 bases short, with 19 bases between. There are 16 residues in the CDR3. For the CDR3, the DNA is TGTGCCAGCAGTTTATTGCCGTGGGGCGAAGGGCCACCCCTCCACTTT. This translates into CASSLLPWGEGPPLHF.

This clonotype was observed a few times. V and J are TRBV6-5 and TRBJ2-2; no definite D call. Germline lookup yields CDR1 MNHEY and CDR2 SVGAGI. Between the trimmed V and J ends, which lost 2 bases and 0 bases, there was a span of 7 bases. The CDR3 has 15 residues. Here the CDR3 DNA reads TGTGCCAGCAGTTACGGCCTGTCGAACACCGGGGAGCTGTTTTTT. It specifies CASSYGLSNTGELFF.

This clonotype was counted at least ten times. The genes are TRBV18 and TRBJ1-5; maybe TRBD1 (5 bases). V lost 3 bases to trimming and J lost 0 bases, with 9 bases between them. Germline-derived CDR1 and CDR2 are KGHSH and LQKENI. The CDR3 runs to 15 residues. CDR3 nucleotides: TGTGCCAGCTCACCGGGGACCGATAGCAATCAGCCCCAGCATTTT. Its translation is CASSPGTDSNQPQHF. Full variable domain (remainder filled in from reference TRBV18 and TRBJ1-5): NAGVMQNPRHLVRRRGQEARLRCSPMKGHSHVYWYRQLPEEGLKFMVYLQKENIIDESGMPKERFSAEFPKEGPSILRIQQVVRGDSAAYFCASSPGTDSNQPQHFGDGTRLSIL.

In its sample, this clonotype was seen a few times. This chain joins TRBV6-2 or TRBV6-3 and TRBJ2-3; D is perhaps TRBD1 (6 bases). CDR3 size: 15 residues. Germline V gene sequence: CDR1 MNHEY, CDR2 SVGEGT. Trimming stripped 7 bases from V and 0 bases from J, with 14 bases between. The CDR3 spells CASTKLGGSTDTQYF. In nucleotides, the CDR3 is TGTGCCAGCACTAAACTAGGGGGTAGCACAGATACGCAGTATTTT.

This clonotype was counted at least ten times. The chain carries TRBV14 and TRBJ2-5; 7 bases map to TRBD1. This CDR3 comprises 13 residues. V shed 0 bases and J 7 bases; nucleotides not matched to a gene: 2. Germline CDR1 is SGHDN and CDR2 is FVKESK. The CDR3 bases are TGTGCCAGCAGCCAAGACAACAGGGGGACCCAGTACTTC. It codes for CASSQDNRGTQYF.

The rearrangement uses TRBV6-5 and TRBJ2-3; D uncertain. This CDR3 contains 13 residues. Per the germline V gene, CDR1 is MNHEY and CDR2 is SVGAGI. Trimming took off 6 bases at V and 0 bases at J, with 7 bases between the two ends. The CDR3 coding sequence is TGTGCCAGCAGGGGGATTAGCACAGATACGCAGTATTTT. It codes for CASRGISTDTQYF.

Ten or more counts support this clonotype. The chain recombines TRBV20-1 with TRBJ2-1, with 14 bases fitting TRBD2. Germline lookup yields CDR1 DFQATT and CDR2 SNEGSKA (reference sequence). CDR3 length: 15 residues. Trimming removed 1 base from V and 9 bases from J; junction bases left unmatched: 5. The CDR3 protein is CSARGGTSGSIEQFF. The CDR3 DNA sequence: TGCAGTGCTAGAGGGGGGACTAGCGGGAGTATTGAGCAGTTCTTC.

This sequence joins TRBV2 and TRBJ1-6, with 9 bases that match TRBD1. Germline V gives CDR1 SNHLY, CDR2 FYNNEI. The CDR3 runs 15 residues. V lost 0 bases and J lost 8; bases outside the gene matches: 2. Here the CDR3 reads CASSEATGGYSPLHF. CDR3 coding DNA: TGTGCCAGCAGTGAAGCGACAGGGGGTTATTCACCCCTCCACTTT.

This clonotype came up many times. This chain joins TRBV6-5 and TRBJ2-6, with D perhaps TRBD2 (5 bases). The CDR3 totals 15 residues. CDR1 MNHEY and CDR2 SVGAGI come from the germline V gene. Trimming pared 5 bases from V and 1 base from J, leaving 9 bases between. The CDR3 region has the DNA TGTGCCAGCAGTCATGGGAGTTCTGGGGCCAACGTCCTGACTTTC. Its translation: CASSHGSSGANVLTF.

The chain uses TRBV7-6 and TRBJ2-7; 7 bases match TRBD2. This CDR3 spans 14 amino acids. V lost 5 bases, J lost 2 bases, and 6 bases stayed unmatched. The germline V gene encodes CDR1 SGHVS and CDR2 FNYEAQ. The CDR3: CASSTPGTTYEQYF. In DNA, the CDR3 is TGTGCCAGCAGCACACCCGGGACTACCTACGAGCAGTACTTC.

This clonotype was counted only a few times. The genes are TRBV11-2 and TRBJ2-4, with D unclear. V lost 5 bases and J lost 5, with 19 bases in between. Germline V lookup: CDR1 SGHAT, CDR2 FQNNGV. This CDR3 comprises 16 residues. The CDR3 reads CASSVISTPVENIQYF. The CDR3 DNA reads as TGTGCCAGCAGCGTTATATCGACACCGGTTGAAAACATTCAGTACTTC.

This clonotype was detected only a few times. The chain employs TRBV7-8 and TRBJ2-1, with unresolved D. Trimming shortened V by 1 base and J by 7 bases, and 11 bases separated the two germline ends. The V gene's germline CDR1 is SGHVS and CDR2 FQNEAQ. The CDR3 runs to 14 residues. CDR3 DNA: TGTGCCAGCAGCTTAGACGGCTCCGAGAATGAGCAGTTCTTC. This gives the protein CASSLDGSENEQFF.

This clonotype was seen ten or more times. The chain couples TRBV5-1 to TRBJ2-4; 9 nucleotides align to TRBD1. CDR1 SGHRS and CDR2 YFSETQ come from the germline V gene. V was clipped by 3 bases and J by 7 bases; unmatched bases: 8. The length of the CDR3 is 15 residues. The CDR3 spells CASSWTGQGGNIQYF. Written as DNA, the CDR3 is TGCGCCAGCAGCTGGACGGGACAGGGAGGGAACATTCAGTACTTC.

This clonotype was found many times. The genes are TRBV12-3 or TRBV12-4 and TRBJ2-3; possibly TRBD1 for D (6 bases). The CDR3 consists of 14 residues. V was shortened by 2 bases and J by 4 bases, with 10 bases between the two germline ends. The CDR3 nucleotides read TGTGCCAGCAGTTTAAACAGGGTGGCAGATACGCAGTATTTT. It codes for CASSLNRVADTQYF.

This clonotype was seen only a few times. This chain's CDR3 is CSVGNSNTEAFF. CDR3 sequence (DNA): TGCAGCGTTGGAAACAGTAACACTGAAGCTTTCTTT. The rearrangement uses TRBV29-1 and TRBJ1-1; D not resolved. V gave up 4 bases and J gave up 2 bases, with 8 bases separating them. The germline V gene encodes CDR1 SQVTM and CDR2 ANQGSEA. The CDR3 totals 12 residues.

Many counts were recorded for this clonotype. The chain couples TRBV29-1 to TRBJ2-2; weak D call: TRBD1 (6 bases). The length of the CDR3 is 14 residues. The V and J ends lost 3 bases and 1 base respectively, with 9 bases between them. Germline CDR1 reads SQVTM; CDR2 reads ANQGSEA. The CDR3 loop is CSVDGGLNTGELFF. CDR3 DNA sequence: TGCAGCGTTGATGGGGGCTTGAACACCGGGGAGCTGTTTTTT.

This clonotype was recorded a few times. V is TRBV14 and J is TRBJ2-1; D not certain. Trimming removed 4 bases at V and 9 bases at J, with 13 bases between. The germline V gene encodes CDR1 SGHDN and CDR2 FVKESK. The CDR3 runs 13 residues. The CDR3 nucleotides read TGTGCCAGCAGCCTCCAGATCGGAATTGAGCAGTTCTTC. Translated: CASSLQIGIEQFF.

This chain joins TRBV5-5 and TRBJ2-3; D unclear. Germline CDR1 and CDR2: SGHKS and YYEKEE (reference sequence). Trimming took off 3 bases at V and 2 bases at J, with 13 bases between the two ends. The CDR3 has 15 residues. The CDR3 protein is CASSSGRIVTDTQYF. DNA of the CDR3: TGTGCCAGCAGCTCTGGACGGATCGTCACAGATACGCAGTATTTT. The full variable domain, in which reference TRBV5-5 and TRBJ2-3 provide the parts outside the CDR3, is DAGVTQSPTHLIKTRGQQVTLRCSPISGHKSVSWYQQVLGQGPQFIFQYYEKEERGRGNFPDRFSARQFPNYSSELNVNALLLGDSALYLCASSSGRIVTDTQYFGPGTRLTVL.

This clonotype was counted ten times or more. The rearrangement uses TRBV20-1 and TRBJ2-1, with a weak D call TRBD1 (6 bases). The germline V gene has CDR1 DFQATT and CDR2 SNEGSKA (reference sequence). Trimming pared 1 base from V and 3 bases from J, leaving 13 bases between. This CDR3 has 15 residues. CDR3 amino acids: CSARGSGQIYNEQFF. The CDR3 DNA sequence: TGCAGTGCTAGAGGTTCGGGACAAATCTACAATGAGCAGTTCTTC.

This clonotype was picked up a small number of times. V usage is TRBV24-1 and J usage is TRBJ2-1; the D is unclear. Per germline, CDR1 KGHDR and CDR2 SFDVKD. CDR3 length: 13 amino acids. V lost 5 bases to trimming and J lost 4 bases, with 8 bases between them. DNA for the CDR3: TGTGCCACCAGTGGGCCAGGTTACAATGAGCAGTTCTTC. It specifies CATSGPGYNEQFF.

This clonotype came up many times. This chain connects TRBV28 to TRBJ2-7; the D gene is possibly TRBD1 (6 bases). Germline CDR1 and CDR2: MDHEN and SYDVKM. The V end lost 6 bases, the J end lost 4 bases, and 19 bases lay between the germline ends. CDR3 length equals 15 residues. The CDR3: CASRTGGFSGYEQYF. CDR3 sequence (DNA): TGTGCCAGCAGGACAGGCGGCTTCTCGGGTTACGAGCAGTACTTC.

This chain joins TRBV24-1 and TRBJ2-2, with 8 bases aligning to TRBD2. Germline CDR1 and CDR2: KGHDR and SFDVKD. V shed 4 bases, J shed 11 bases, and the junction held 14 bases outside the gene matches. The CDR3 covers 16 residues. CDR3 residues: CATSDSESGGFGELFF. Written as DNA, the CDR3 is TGTGCCACCAGTGACTCCGAGAGCGGGGGTTTCGGCGAGCTGTTTTTT.

This clonotype has a handful of counts. The rearrangement links TRBV6-2 or TRBV6-3 to TRBJ2-1; D gene uncertain. The CDR3 totals 13 residues. Trimming stripped 0 bases from V and 5 bases from J, with 5 bases between. Germline lookup yields CDR1 MNHEY and CDR2 SVGEGT. The CDR3 sequence: CASSYSPDNEQFF. The CDR3 DNA follows: TGTGCCAGCAGTTACTCTCCGGACAATGAGCAGTTCTTC.